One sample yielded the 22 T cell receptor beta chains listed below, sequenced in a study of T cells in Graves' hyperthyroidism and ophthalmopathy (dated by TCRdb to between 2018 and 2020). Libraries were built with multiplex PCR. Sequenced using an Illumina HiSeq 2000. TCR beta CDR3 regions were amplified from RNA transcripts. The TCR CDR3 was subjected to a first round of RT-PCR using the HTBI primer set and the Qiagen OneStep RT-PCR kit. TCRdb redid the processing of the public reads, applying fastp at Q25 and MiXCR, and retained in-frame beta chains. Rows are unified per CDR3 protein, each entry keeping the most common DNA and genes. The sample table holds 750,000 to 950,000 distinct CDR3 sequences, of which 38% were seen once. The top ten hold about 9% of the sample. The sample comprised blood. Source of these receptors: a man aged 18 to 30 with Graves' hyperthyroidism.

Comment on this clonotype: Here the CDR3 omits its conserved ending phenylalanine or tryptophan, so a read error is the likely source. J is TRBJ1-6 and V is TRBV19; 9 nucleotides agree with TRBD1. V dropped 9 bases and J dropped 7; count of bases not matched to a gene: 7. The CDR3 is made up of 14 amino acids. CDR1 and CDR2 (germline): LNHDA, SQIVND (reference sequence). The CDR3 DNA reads TGTGCCAGCACTCGGACAGGGGTCAATTCACCCCTCCACCTT. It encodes CASTRTGVNSPLHL.

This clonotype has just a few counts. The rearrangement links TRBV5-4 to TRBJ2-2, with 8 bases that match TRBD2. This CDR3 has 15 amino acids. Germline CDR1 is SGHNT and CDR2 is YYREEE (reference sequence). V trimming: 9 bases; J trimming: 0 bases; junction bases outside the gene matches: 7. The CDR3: CAIHSGATNTGELFF. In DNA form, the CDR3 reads TGTGCCATCCATAGCGGGGCCACGAACACCGGGGAGCTGTTTTTT.

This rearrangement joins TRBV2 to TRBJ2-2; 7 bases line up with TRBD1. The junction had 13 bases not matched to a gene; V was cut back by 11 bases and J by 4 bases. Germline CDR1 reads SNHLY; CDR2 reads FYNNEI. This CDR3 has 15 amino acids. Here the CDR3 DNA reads TGTGCCTCATCATCCGGGACAGCAGTCACCGGGGAGCTGTTTTTT. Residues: CASSSGTAVTGELFF.

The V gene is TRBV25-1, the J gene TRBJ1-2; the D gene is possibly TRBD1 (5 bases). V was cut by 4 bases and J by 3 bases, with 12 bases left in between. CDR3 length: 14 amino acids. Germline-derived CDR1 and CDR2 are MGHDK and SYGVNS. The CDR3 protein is CASSGQGIYYGYTF. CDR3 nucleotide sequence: TGTGCCAGCAGTGGGCAGGGAATATACTATGGCTACACCTTC.

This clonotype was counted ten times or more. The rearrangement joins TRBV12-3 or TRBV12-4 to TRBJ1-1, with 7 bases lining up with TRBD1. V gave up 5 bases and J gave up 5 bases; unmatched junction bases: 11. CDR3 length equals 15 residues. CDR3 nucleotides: TGTGCCAGCAGTCGACTGACAGGGCGAGGGACTGAAGCTTTCTTT. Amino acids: CASSRLTGRGTEAFF.

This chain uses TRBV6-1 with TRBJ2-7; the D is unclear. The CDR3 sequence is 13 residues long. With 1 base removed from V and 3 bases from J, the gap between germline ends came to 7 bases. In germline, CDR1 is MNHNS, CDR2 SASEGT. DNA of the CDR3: TGTGCCAGCAGTGAAGTCATGGGCTACGAGCAGTACTTC. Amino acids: CASSEVMGYEQYF.

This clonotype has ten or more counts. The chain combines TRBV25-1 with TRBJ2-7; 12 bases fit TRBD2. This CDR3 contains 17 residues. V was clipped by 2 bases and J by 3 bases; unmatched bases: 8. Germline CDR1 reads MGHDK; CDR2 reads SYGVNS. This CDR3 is CASSESHPTSGGYEQYF. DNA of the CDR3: TGTGCCAGCAGTGAAAGCCACCCGACTAGCGGGGGCTACGAGCAGTACTTC.

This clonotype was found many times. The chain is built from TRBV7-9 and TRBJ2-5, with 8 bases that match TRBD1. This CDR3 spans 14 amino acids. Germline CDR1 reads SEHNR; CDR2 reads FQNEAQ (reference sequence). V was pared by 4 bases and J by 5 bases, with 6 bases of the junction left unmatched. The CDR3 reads CASSSSTGAETQYF. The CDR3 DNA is TGTGCCAGCAGCTCATCGACAGGGGCGGAGACCCAGTACTTC.

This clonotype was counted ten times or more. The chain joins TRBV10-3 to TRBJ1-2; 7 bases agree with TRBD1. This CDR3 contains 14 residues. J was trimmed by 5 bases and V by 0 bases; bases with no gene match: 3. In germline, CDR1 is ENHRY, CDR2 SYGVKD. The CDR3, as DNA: TGTGCCATCAGTGAGTCGGCAGGGGGGTATGGCTACACCTTC. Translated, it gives CAISESAGGYGYTF.

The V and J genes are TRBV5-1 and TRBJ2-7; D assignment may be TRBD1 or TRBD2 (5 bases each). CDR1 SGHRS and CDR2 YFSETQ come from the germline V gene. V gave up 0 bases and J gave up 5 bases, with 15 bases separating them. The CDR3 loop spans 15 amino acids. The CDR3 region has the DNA TGCGCCAGCAGCTTGGTGGCGACAGAGGGGAACGAGCAGTACTTC. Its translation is CASSLVATEGNEQYF.

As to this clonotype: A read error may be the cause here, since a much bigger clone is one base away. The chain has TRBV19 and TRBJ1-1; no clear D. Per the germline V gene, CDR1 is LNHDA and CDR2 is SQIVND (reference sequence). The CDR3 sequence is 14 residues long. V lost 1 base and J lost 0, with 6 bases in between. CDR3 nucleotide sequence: TGTGCCAGTAGTATAGTTGGAATGAACACTGAAGCTTTCTTT. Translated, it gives CASSIVGMNTEAFF.

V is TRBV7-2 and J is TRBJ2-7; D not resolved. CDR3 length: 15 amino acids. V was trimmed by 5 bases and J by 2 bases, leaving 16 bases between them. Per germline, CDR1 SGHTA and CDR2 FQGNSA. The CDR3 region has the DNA TGTGCCAGCAGCACAACAGCTACTAAAGCCTACGAGCAGTACTTC. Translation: CASSTTATKAYEQYF.

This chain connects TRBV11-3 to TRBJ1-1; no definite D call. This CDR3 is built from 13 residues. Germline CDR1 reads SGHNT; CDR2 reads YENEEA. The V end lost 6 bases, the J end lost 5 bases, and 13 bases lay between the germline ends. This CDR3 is CASRSLGRTEAFF. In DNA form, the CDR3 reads TGTGCCAGCAGGTCGTTGGGGAGAACTGAAGCTTTCTTT.

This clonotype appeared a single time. This chain's CDR3 is CSVGRPEPGQGAWETQYF. The CDR3 coding sequence is TGCAGCGTTGGACGGCCGGAACCGGGACAGGGGGCGTGGGAGACCCAGTACTTC. The chain uses TRBV29-1 and TRBJ2-5; the match to TRBD1 covers 12 bases. The V gene's germline CDR1 is SQVTM and CDR2 ANQGSEA. This CDR3 is 18 amino acids long. J was trimmed by 5 bases and V by 4 bases; bases with no gene match: 17.

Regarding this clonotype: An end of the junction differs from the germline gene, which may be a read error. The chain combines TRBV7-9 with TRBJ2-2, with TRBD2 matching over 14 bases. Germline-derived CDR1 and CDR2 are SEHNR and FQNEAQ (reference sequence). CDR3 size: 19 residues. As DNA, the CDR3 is TGTGCCCGCAGCTCGGGTCGGTGGGGACTAGCGGGAGAACCCGGGGAGCTGTTTTTT. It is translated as CARSSGRWGLAGEPGELFF.

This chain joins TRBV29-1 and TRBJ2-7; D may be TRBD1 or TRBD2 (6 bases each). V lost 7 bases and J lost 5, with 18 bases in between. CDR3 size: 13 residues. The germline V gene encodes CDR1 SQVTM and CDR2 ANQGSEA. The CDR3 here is CSAGLVGANEQYF. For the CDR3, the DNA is TGCAGCGCGGGACTCGTGGGGGCCAACGAGCAGTACTTC.

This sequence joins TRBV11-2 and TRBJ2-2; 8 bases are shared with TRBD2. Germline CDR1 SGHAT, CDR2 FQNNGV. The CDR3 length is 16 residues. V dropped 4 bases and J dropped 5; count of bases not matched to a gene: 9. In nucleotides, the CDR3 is TGTGCCAGCAGCTCTACCACTAGCGGAAGAACCGGGGAGCTGTTTTTT. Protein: CASSSTTSGRTGELFF.

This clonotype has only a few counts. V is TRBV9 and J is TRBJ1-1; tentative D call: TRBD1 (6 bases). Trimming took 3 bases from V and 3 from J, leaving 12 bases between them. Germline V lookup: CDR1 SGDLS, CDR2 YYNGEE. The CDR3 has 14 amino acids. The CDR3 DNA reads TGTGCCAGCAGCGCTTATCCAGGGGACACTGAAGCTTTCTTT. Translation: CASSAYPGDTEAFF. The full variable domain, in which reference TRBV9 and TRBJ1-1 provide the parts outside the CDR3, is DSGVTQTPKHLITATGQRVTLRCSPRSGDLSVYWYQQSLDQGLQFLIQYYNGEERAKGNILERFSAQQFPDLHSELNLSSLELGDSALYFCASSAYPGDTEAFFGQGTRLTVV.

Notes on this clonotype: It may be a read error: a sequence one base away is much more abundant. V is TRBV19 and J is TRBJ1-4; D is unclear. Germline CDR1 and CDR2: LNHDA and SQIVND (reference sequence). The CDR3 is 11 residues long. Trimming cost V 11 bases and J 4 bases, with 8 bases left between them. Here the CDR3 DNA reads TGTGCCGGCCGTTATAATGAAAAACTGTTTTTT. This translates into CAGRYNEKLFF.

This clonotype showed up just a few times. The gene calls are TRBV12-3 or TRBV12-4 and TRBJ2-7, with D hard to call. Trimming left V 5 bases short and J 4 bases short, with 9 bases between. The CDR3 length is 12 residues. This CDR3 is CASSALDYEQYF. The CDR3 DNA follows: TGTGCCAGCAGTGCCTTGGATTACGAGCAGTACTTC.

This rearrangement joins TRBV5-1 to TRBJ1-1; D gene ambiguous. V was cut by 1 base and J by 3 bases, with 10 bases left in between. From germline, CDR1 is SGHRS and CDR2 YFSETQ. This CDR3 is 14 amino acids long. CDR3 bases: TGCGCCAGCAGCTTGCAAGCGGGCGACACTGAAGCTTTCTTT. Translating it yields CASSLQAGDTEAFF.

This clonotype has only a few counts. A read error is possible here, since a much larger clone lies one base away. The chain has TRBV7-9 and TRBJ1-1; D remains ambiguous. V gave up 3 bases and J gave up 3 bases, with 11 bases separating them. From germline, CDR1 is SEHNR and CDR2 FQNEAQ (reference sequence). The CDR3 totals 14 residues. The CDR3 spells CASSFGFMDTEAFF. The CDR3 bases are TGTGCCAGCAGCTTCGGGTTTATGGACACTGAAGCTTTCTTT.